These 3 T cell receptor beta chains came from one sample sequenced in a study of cytomegalovirus exposure and HLA in healthy donors. Primers for the PCR totalled 60 Vbeta and 13 Jbeta. The repertoire was sequenced with immunoSEQ multiplex PCR; TCRdb's copy has only in-frame clones and lacks some. The sample yields 150,000 or so clones, 60% to 80% seen once. The material sequenced was PBMCs. The receptors here all came from a woman younger than 45 in good health and CMV-seronegative.

The CDR3 sequence is CASSQGTGAYYEQYF. The CDR3 DNA reads as TGTGCCAGCAGTCAGGGGACAGGGGCTTACTACGAGCAGTACTTC. The rearrangement uses TRBV27 and TRBJ2-7, with 10 bases matching TRBD1. In germline, CDR1 is MNHEY, CDR2 SMNVEV (reference sequence). The V gene end was trimmed by 5 bases and the J gene end by 3 bases; junction bases not matched to a gene: 7. The CDR3 spans 15 residues.

V and J are TRBV19 and TRBJ2-1, with D possibly being TRBD1 (6 bases). CDR3 size: 15 residues. Germline lookup yields CDR1 LNHDA and CDR2 SQIVND (reference sequence). V was shortened by 1 base and J by 6 bases, with 13 bases between the two germline ends. As DNA, the CDR3 is TGTGCCAGTAGTATAGGGGGACATGTGGGCAATGAGCAGTTCTTC. Encoded protein: CASSIGGHVGNEQFF.

CDR3 sequence reads: CASTGTALGDTEAFF. CDR3 nucleotide sequence: TGTGCCAGCACTGGGACAGCCTTAGGGGACACTGAAGCTTTCTTT. V usage is TRBV6-1 and J usage is TRBJ1-1; 7 bases align to TRBD1. CDR3 length equals 15 residues. Germline values: CDR1 MNHNS, CDR2 SASEGT. The V gene end was trimmed by 7 bases and the J gene end by 3 bases; junction bases not matched to a gene: 11.